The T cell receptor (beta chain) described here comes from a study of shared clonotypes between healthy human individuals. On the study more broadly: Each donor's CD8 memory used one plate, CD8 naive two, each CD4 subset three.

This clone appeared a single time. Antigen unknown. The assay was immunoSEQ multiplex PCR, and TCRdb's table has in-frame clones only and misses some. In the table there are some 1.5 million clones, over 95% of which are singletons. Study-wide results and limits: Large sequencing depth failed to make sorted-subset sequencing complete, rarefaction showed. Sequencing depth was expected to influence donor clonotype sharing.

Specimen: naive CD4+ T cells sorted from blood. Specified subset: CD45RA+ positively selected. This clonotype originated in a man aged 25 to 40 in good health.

The CDR3 DNA follows: TGTGCCAGCAGTTACTCGAGCAGGACTGAAGCTTTCTTT. It yields the protein CASSYSSRTEAFF. The chain carries TRBV6-5 and TRBJ1-1; D is uncertain. CDR3 length: 13 amino acids. The ends were cut back, 0 bases at V and 5 bases at J, with 7 bases in the middle. CDR1 is MNHEY and CDR2 is SVGAGI in the germline V gene.